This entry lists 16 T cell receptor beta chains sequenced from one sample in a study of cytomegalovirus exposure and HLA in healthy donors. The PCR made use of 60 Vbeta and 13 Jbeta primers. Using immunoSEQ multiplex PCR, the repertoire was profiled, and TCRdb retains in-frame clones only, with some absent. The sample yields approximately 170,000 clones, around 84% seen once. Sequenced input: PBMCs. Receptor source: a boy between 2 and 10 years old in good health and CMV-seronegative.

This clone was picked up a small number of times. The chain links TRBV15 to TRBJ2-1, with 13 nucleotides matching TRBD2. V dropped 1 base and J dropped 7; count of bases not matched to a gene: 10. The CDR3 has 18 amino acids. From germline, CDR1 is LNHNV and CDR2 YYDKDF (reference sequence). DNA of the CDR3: TGTGCCACCAGCAGAGGTTTCGTCGGACTAGCGGGGGCGAATGAGCAGTTCTTC. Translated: CATSRGFVGLAGANEQFF.

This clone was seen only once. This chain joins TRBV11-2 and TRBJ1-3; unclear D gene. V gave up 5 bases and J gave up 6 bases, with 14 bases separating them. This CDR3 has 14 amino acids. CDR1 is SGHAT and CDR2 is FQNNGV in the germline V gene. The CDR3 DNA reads TGTGCCAGCAGCCGCCTTATAAGCCTAAACACCATATATTTT. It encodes CASSRLISLNTIYF. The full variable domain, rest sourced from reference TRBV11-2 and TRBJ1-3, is EAGVAQSPRYKIIEKRQSVAFWCNPISGHATLYWYQQILGQGPKLLIQFQNNGVVDDSQLPKDRFSAERLKGVDSTLKIQPAKLEDSAVYLCASSRLISLNTIYFGEGSWLTVV.

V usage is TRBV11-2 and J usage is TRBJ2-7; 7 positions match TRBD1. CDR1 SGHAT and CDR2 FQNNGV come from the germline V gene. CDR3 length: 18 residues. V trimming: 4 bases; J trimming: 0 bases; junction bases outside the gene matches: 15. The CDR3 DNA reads TGTGCCAGCAGCTCTACCCCCGGGGACAGCGGAAGCTCCTACGAGCAGTACGTC. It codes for CASSSTPGDSGSSYEQYV.

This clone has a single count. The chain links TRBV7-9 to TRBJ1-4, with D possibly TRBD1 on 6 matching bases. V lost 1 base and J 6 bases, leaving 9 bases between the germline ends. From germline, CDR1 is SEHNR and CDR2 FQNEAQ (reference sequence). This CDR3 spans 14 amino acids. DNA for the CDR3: TGTGCCAGCAGCTTAGGGCAGGGGCATGAAAAACTGTTTTTT. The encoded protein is CASSLGQGHEKLFF.

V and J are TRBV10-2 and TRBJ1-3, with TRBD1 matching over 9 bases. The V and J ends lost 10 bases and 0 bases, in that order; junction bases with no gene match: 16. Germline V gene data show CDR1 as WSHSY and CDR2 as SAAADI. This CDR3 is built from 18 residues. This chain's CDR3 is CATQAGQGPSSSGNTIYF. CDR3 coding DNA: TGCGCCACCCAAGCAGGACAGGGGCCTTCGAGCTCTGGAAACACCATATATTTT.

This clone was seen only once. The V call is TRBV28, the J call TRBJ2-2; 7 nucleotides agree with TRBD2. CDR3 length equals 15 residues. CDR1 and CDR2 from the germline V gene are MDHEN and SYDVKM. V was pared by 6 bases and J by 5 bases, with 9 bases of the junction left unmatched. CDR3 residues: CASRGGNFQTGELFF. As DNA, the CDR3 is TGTGCCAGCAGGGGAGGGAACTTCCAAACCGGGGAGCTGTTTTTT.

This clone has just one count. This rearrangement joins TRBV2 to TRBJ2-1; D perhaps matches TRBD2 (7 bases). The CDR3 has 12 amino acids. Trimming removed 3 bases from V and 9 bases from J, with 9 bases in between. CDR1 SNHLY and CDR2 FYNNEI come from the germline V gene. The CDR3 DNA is TGTGCCAGCAGTGAGGGGGGGCCTGAGCAGTTCTTC. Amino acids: CASSEGGPEQFF.

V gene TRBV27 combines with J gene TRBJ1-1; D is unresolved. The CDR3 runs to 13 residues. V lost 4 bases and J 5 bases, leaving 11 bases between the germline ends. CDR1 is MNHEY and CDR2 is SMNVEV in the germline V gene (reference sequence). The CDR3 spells CASSSLLGTEAFF. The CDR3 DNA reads TGTGCCAGCAGTTCACTACTCGGGACTGAAGCTTTCTTT.

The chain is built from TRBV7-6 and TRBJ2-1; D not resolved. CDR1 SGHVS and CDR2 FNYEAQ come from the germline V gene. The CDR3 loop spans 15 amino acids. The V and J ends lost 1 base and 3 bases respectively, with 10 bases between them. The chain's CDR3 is CASSLGAALYNEQFF. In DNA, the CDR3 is TGTGCCAGCAGCTTAGGCGCGGCTCTCTACAATGAGCAGTTCTTC.

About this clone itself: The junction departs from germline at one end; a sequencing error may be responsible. The CDR3 DNA follows: TGCGCCGGCAGGTCGCAGGGCGGCGAAAAACTGTTTTTT. Residues: CAGRSQGGEKLFF. V and J are TRBV5-1 and TRBJ1-4; D is perhaps TRBD1 (5 bases). From germline, CDR1 is SGHRS and CDR2 YFSETQ. The CDR3 spans 13 residues.

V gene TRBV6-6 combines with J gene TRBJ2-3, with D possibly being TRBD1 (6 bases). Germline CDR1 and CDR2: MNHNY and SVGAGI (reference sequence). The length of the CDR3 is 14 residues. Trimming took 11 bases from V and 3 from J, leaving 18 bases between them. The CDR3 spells CAAGPGHVTDTQYF. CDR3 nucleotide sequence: TGTGCCGCAGGACCGGGACACGTTACAGATACGCAGTATTTT.

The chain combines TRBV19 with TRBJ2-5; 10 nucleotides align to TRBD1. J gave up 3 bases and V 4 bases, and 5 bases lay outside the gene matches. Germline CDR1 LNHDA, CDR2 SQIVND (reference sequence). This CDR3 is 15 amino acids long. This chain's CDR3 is CASSTWDRGEETQYF. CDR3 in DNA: TGTGCCAGTAGTACGTGGGACAGGGGAGAAGAGACCCAGTACTTC.

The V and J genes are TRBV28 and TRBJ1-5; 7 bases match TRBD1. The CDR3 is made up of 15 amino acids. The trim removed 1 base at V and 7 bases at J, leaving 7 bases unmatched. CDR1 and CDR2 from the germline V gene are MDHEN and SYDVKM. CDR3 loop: CASSLYKGAPQPQHF. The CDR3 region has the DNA TGTGCCAGCAGTTTATATAAGGGGGCACCGCAGCCCCAGCATTTT.

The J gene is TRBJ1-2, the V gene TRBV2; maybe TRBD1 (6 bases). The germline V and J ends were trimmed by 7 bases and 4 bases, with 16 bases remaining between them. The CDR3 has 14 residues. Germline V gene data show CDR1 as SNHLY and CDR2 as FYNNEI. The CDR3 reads CASTDQGPSYGYTF. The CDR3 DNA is TGTGCCAGCACCGATCAGGGGCCAAGCTATGGCTACACCTTC. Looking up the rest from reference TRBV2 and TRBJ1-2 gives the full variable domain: EPEVTQTPSHQVTQMGQEVILRCVPISNHLYFYWYRQILGQKVEFLVSFYNNEISEKSEIFDDQFSVERPDGSNFTLKIRSTKLEDSAMYFCASTDQGPSYGYTFGSGTRLTVV.

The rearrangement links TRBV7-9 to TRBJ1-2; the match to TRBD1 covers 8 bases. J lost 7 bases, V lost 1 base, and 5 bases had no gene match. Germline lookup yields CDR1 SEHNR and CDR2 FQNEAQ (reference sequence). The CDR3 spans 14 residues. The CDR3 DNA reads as TGTGCCAGCAGCTTAGACCCCGACAGGGGTGGCTACACCTTC. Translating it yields CASSLDPDRGGYTF.

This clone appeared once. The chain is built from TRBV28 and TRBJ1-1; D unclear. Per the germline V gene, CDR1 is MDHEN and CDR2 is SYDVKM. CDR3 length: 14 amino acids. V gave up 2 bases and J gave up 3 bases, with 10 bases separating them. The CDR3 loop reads CASSLGRRYTEAFF. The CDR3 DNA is TGTGCCAGCAGTTTAGGGCGCAGATACACTGAAGCTTTCTTT.